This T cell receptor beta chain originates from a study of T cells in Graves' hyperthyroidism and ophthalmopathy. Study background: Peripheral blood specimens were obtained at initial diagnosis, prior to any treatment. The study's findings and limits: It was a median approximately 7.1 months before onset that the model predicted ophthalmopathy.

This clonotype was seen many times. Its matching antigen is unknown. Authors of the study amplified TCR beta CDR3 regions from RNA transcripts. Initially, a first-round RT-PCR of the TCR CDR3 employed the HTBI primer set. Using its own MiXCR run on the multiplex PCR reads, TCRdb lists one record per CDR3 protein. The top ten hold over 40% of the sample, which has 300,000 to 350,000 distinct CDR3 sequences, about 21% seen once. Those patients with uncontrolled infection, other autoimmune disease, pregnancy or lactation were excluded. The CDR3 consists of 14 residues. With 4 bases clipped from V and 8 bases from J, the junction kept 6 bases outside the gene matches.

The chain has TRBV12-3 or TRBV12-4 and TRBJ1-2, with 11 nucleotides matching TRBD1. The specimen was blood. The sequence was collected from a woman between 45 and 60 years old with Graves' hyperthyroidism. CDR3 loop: CASSYGQGAIGYTF. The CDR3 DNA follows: TGTGCCAGCAGTTACGGACAGGGGGCAATAGGCTACACCTTC.